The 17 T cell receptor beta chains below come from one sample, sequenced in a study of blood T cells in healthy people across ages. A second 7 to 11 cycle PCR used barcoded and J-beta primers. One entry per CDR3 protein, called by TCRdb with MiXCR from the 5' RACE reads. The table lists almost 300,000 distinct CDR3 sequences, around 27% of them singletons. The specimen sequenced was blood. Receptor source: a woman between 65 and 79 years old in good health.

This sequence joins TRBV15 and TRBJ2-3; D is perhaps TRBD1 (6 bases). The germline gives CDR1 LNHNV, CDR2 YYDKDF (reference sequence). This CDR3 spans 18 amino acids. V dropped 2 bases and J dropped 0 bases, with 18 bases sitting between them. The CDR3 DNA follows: TGTGCCACCAGCAGAACGCGCCAAGGCAGGGGTAGCACAGATACGCAGTATTTT. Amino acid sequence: CATSRTRQGRGSTDTQYF.

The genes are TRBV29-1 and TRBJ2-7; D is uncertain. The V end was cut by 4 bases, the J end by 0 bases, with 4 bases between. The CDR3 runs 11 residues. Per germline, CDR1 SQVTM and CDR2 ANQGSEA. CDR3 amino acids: CSVAGSYEQYF. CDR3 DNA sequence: TGCAGCGTTGCTGGCTCCTACGAGCAGTACTTC.

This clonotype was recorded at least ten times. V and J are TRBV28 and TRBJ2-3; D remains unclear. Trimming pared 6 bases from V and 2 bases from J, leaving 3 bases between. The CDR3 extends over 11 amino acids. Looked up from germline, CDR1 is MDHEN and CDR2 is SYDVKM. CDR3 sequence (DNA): TGTGCCAGCAGCCTCACAGATACGCAGTATTTT. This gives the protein CASSLTDTQYF.

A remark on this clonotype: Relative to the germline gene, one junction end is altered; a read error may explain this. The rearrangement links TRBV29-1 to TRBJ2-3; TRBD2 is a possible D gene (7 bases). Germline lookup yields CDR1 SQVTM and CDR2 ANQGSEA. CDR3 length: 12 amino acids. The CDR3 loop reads CSVGEGGAAQDF. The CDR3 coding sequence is TGCAGCGTCGGTGAGGGGGGGGCAGCGCAGGATTTT.

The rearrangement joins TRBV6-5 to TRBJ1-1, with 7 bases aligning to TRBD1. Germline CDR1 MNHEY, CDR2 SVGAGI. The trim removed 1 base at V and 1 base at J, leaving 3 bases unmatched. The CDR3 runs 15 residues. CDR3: CASSYWGQKNTEAFF. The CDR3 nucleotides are TGTGCCAGCAGTTACTGGGGACAGAAGAACACTGAAGCTTTCTTT.

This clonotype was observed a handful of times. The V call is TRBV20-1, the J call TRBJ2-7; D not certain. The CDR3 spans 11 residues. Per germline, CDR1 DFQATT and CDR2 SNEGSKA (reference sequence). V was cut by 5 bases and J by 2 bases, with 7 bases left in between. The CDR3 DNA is TGCAGTGCTTTAGACCCCTACGAGCAGTACTTC. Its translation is CSALDPYEQYF.

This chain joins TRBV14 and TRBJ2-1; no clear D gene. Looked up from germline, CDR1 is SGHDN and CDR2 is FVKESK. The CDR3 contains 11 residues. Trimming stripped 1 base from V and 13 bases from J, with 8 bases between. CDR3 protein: CASSQAKGQFF. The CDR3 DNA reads TGTGCCAGCAGCCAAGCCAAAGGCCAGTTCTTC.

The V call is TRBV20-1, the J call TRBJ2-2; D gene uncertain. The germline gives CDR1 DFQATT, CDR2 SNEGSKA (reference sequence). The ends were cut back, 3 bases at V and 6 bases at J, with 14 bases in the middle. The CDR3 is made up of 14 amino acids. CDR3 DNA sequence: TGCAGTGCTAGTCTTACTGGGATTTCCGGGGAGCTGTTTTTT. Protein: CSASLTGISGELFF.

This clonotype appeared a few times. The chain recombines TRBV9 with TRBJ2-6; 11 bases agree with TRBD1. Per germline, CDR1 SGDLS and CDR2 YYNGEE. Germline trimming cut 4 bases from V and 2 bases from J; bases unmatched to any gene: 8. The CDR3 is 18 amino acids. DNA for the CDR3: TGTGCCAGCAGCTTCTCCGGGACAGGGGGACCTGGGGCCAACGTCCTGACTTTC. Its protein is CASSFSGTGGPGANVLTF. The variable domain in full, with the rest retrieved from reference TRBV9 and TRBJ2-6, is DSGVTQTPKHLITATGQRVTLRCSPRSGDLSVYWYQQSLDQGLQFLIQYYNGEERAKGNILERFSAQQFPDLHSELNLSSLELGDSALYFCASSFSGTGGPGANVLTFGAGSRLTVL.

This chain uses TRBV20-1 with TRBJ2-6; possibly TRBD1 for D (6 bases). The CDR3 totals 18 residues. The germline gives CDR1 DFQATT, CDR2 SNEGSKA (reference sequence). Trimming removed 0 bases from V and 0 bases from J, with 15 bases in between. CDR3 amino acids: CSARDSQGQHSGANVLTF. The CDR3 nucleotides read TGCAGTGCTAGAGATTCACAGGGACAACACTCTGGGGCCAACGTCCTGACTTTC.

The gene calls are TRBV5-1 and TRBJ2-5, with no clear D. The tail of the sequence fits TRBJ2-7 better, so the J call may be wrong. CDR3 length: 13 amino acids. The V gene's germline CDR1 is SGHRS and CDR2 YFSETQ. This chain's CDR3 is CASSLGYSYEQYF. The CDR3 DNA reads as TGCGCCAGCAGCTTAGGCTACTCCTACGAGCAGTACTTC.

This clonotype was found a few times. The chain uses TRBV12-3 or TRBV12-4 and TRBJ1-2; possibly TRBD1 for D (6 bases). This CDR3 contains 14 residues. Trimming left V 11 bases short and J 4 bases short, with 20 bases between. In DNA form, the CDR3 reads TGTGCCTCCCTGGACAGCGGGGTTAGCTATGGCTACACCTTC. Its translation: CASLDSGVSYGYTF.

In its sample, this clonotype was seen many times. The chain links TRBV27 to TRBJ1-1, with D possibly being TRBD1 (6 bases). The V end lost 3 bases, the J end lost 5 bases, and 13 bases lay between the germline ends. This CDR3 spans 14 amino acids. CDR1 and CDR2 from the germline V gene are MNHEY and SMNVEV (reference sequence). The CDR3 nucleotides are TGTGCCAGCAGTTTTGGGGGCACAGGGACTGAAGCTTTCTTT. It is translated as CASSFGGTGTEAFF.

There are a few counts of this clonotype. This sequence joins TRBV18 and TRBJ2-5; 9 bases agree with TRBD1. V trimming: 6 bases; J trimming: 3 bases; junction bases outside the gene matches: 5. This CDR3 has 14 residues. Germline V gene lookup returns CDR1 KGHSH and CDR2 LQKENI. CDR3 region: CASSPTGGKETQYF. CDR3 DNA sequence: TGTGCCAGCTCCCCGACAGGGGGAAAAGAGACCCAGTACTTC.

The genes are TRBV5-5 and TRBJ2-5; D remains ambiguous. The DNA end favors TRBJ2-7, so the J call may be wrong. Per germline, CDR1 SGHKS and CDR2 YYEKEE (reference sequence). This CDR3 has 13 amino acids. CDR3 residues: CASSFGRGSEQYF. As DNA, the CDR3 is TGTGCCAGCAGCTTTGGCCGCGGCTCCGAGCAGTACTTC.

The CDR3 loop is CASSLLGLAGGSGELFF. The CDR3, as DNA: TGTGCCAGCAGTTTACTCGGGCTAGCGGGAGGATCCGGGGAGCTGTTTTTT. V usage is TRBV27 and J usage is TRBJ2-2; the match to TRBD2 covers 11 bases. The V gene end was trimmed by 2 bases and the J gene end by 6 bases; junction bases not matched to a gene: 8. Germline V gives CDR1 MNHEY, CDR2 SMNVEV (reference sequence). This CDR3 is built from 17 residues.

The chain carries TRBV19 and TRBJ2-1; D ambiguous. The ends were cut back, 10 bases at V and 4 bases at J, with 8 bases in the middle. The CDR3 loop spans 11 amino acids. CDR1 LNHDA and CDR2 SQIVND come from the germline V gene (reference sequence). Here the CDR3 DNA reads TGTGCCATTATAGCTTACAATGAGCAGTTCTTC. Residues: CAIIAYNEQFF.